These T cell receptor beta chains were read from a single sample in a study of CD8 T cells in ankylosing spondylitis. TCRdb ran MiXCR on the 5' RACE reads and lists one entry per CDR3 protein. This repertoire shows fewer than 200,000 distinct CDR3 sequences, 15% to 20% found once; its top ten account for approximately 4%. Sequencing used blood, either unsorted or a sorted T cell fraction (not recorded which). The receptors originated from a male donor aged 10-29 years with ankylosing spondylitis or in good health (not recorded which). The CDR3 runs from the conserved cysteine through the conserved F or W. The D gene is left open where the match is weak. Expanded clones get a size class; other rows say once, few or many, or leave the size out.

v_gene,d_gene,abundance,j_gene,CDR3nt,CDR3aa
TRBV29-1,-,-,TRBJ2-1,TGCAGCTTAGTACACAGGGCGGCTCACAATGAGCAGTTCTTC,CSLVHRAAHNEQFF
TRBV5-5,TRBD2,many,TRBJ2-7,TGTGCCAGCAGCCCTAGCGGGAGTCCCTACGAGCAGTACTTC,CASSPSGSPYEQYF
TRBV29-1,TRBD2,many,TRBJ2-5,TGCAGCGTTATTAGCGGGAGGGCCGGTGAGACCCAGTACTTC,CSVISGRAGETQYF
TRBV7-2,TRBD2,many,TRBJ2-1,TGTGCCAGCAGCTTAGCCCGCGGGAGGGCCTACAATGAGCAGTTCTTC,CASSLARGRAYNEQFF
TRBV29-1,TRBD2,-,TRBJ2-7,TGCAGCGCGACTAGCGGGAGTAGGAACGAGCAGTACTTC,CSATSGSRNEQYF
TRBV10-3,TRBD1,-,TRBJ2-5,TGTGCCGCAGGACAGGGAAGCGTCGAGACCCAGTACTTC,CAAGQGSVETQYF
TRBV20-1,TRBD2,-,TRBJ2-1,TGCAGTGCTAGCCTTAGCGGGAGCTCCTACAATGAGCAGTTCTTC,CSASLSGSSYNEQFF
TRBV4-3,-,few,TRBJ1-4,TGCGCCAGCAGCCCAACTCCCGGCGGGGAAAAACTGTTTTTT,CASSPTPGGEKLFF
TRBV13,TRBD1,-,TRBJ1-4,TGTGCCAGCAGCTCGGAAGACAGGGGTCGGGAAAAACTGTTTTTT,CASSSEDRGREKLFF
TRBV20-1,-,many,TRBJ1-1,TGCAGTGCCCCCAAGGCTTTCTTT,CSAPKAFF
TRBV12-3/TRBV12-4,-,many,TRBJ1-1,TGTGCCAGCAGTTTAAGTGGCAGACAAAGGAACACTGAAGCTTTCTTT,CASSLSGRQRNTEAFF
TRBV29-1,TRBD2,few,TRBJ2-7,TGCAGCGTTAGGGGACTAGCGGCCTACGAGCAGTACTTC,CSVRGLAAYEQYF
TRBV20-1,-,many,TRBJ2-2,TGCAGTGCTCCGCAGGGGTACACCGGGGAGCTGTTTTTT,CSAPQGYTGELFF
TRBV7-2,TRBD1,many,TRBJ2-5,TGTGCCAGCAGCCCGGGACAGGGGGAGACCCAGTACTTC,CASSPGQGETQYF
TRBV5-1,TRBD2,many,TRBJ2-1,TGCGCCAGCAGCTTGGCGAGGACTAGCGGGAGTAGGGATGAGCAGTTCTTC,CASSLARTSGSRDEQFF
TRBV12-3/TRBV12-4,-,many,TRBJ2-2,TGTGCCAGCAGACCTGGGGGCCCCGGGGAGCTGTTTTTT,CASRPGGPGELFF
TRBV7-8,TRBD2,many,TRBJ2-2,TGTGCCAGCAGCTTATGGCGGGGGGCGAACACCGGGGAGCTGTTTTTT,CASSLWRGANTGELFF
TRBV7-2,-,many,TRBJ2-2,TGTGCCAGCAGCCCCGACTACGCGAACACCGGGGAGCTGTTTTTT,CASSPDYANTGELFF
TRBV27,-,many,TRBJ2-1,TGTGCCAGCAGTTGGAGGGGCTCCTACAATGAGCAGTTCTTC,CASSWRGSYNEQFF
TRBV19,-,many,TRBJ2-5,TGTGCCAGTAGCCTGGGACCGCAAGAGACCCAGTACTTC,CASSLGPQETQYF
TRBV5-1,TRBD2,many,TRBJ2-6,TGCGCCAGCAGCACGACAGGGTTGACTAGCGGGATTGCTGGGGCCAACGTCCTGACTTTC,CASSTTGLTSGIAGANVLTF
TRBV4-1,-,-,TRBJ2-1,TGCGCCAGCAGCCAAGAATTGGCGTCCTACAATGAGCAGTTCTTC,CASSQELASYNEQFF
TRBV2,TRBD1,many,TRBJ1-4,TGTGCCAGCAGGGTTGACAGGGGCTCCTTGAAGAATGAAAAACTGTTTTTT,CASRVDRGSLKNEKLFF
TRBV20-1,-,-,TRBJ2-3,TGCAGTGCTAGTCCAACAGGCGCAGATACGCAGTATTTT,CSASPTGADTQYF
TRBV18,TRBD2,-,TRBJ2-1,TGTGCCAGCTCAAGCGGGACTCTTAATGAGCAGTTCTTC,CASSSGTLNEQFF